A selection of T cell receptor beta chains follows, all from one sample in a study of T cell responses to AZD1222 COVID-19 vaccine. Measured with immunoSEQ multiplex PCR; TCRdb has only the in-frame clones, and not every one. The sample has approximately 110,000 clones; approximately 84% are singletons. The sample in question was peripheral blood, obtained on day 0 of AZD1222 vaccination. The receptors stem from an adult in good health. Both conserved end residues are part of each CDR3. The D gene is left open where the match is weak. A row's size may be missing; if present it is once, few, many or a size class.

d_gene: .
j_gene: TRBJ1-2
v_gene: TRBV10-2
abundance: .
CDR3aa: CASSREGGYGYTF
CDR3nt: TGCGCCAGCAGTCGGGAGGGGGGCTATGGCTACACCTTC

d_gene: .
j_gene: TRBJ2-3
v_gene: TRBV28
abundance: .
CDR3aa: CASSLSGFGTDTQYF
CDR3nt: TGTGCCAGCAGTTTGTCGGGGTTCGGCACAGATACGCAGTATTTT

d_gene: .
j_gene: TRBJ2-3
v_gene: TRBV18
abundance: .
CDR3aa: CASSRQSGVGHTDTQYF
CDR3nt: TGTGCCAGCTCACGCCAGTCGGGTGTAGGCCACACAGATACGCAGTATTTT

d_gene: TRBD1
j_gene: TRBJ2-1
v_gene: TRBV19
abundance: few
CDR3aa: CASSTGQGPNEQFF
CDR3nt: TGTGCCAGTAGTACAGGACAGGGGCCTAATGAGCAGTTCTTC

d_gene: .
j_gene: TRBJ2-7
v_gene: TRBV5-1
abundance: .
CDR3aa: CASSLRAYYEQYF
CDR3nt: TGCGCCAGCAGCCTGAGGGCGTACTACGAGCAGTACTTC

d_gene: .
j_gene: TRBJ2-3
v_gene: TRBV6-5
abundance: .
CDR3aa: CASSYGGGQRTDTQYF
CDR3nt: TGTGCCAGCAGTTACGGAGGAGGGCAGCGTACAGATACGCAGTATTTT

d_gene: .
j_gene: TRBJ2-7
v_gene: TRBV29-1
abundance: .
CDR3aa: CSVRGLGVYEQYF
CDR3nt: TGCAGCGTTAGAGGGTTGGGGGTCTACGAGCAGTACTTC

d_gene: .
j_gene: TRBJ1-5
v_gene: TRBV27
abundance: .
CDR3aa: CASSPLVRPQPQHF
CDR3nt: TGTGCCAGCAGTCCCCTCGTCCGACCCCAGCCCCAGCATTTT

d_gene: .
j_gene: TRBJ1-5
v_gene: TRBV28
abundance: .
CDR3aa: CASSPDSLYNQPQHF
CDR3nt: TGTGCCAGCAGTCCGGACAGCCTGTACAATCAGCCCCAGCATTTT

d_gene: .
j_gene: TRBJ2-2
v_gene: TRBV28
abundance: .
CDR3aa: CASSLPWGELFF
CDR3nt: TGTGCCAGCAGCCTGCCCTGGGGGGAGCTGTTTTTT

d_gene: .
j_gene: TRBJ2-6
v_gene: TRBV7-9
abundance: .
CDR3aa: CASSYLSSGANVLTF
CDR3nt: TGTGCCAGCAGCTATTTGTCCTCTGGGGCCAACGTCCTGACTTTC

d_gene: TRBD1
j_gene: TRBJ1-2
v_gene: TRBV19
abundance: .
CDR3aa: CASSIGDSHYGYTF
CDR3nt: TGTGCCAGTAGTATAGGGGACAGCCACTATGGCTACACCTTC

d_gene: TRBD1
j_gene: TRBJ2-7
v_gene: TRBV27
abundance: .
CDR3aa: CASSATGGPLYEQYF
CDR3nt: TGTGCCAGCAGTGCGACAGGGGGGCCCTTATACGAGCAGTACTTC

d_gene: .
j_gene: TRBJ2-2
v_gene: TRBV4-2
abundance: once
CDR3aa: CASSQDPQGPGYTGELFF
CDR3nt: TGTGCCAGCAGCCAAGACCCCCAAGGCCCCGGTTACACCGGGGAGCTGTTTTTT

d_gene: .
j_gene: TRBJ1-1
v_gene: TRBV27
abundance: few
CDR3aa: CASSLSSTSEAFF
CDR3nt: TGTGCCAGCAGTTTATCGAGCACCTCTGAAGCTTTCTTT

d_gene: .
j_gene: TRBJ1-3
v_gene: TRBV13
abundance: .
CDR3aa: CASASVTGNTIYF
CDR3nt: TGTGCCAGCGCCAGTGTGACTGGAAACACCATATATTTT

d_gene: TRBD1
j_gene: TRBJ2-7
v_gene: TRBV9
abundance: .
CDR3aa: CASSVGVGQGSYEQYF
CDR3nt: TGTGCCAGCAGCGTAGGGGTGGGACAGGGGTCCTACGAGCAGTACTTC

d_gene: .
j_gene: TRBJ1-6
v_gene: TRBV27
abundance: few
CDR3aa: CASGNYSPLHF
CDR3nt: TGTGCCAGCGGCAATTATTCACCCCTCCACTTT

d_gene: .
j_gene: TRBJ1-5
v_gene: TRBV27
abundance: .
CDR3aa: CASSNVEGSGNQPQHF
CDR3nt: TGTGCCAGCAGCAACGTGGAGGGTTCAGGCAATCAGCCCCAGCATTTT

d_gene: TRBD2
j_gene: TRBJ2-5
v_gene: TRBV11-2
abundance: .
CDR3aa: CASSRGGGSLGQETQYF
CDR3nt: TGTGCCAGCAGCCGGGGGGGCGGGAGCTTGGGGCAAGAGACCCAGTACTTC

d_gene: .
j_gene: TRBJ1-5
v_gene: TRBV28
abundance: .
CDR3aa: CASSLDRQNQPQHF
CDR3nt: TGTGCCAGCAGTTTGGACAGACAGAATCAGCCCCAGCATTTT

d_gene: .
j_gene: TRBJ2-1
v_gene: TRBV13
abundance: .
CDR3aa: CASSLGGHEQFF
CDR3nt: TGTGCCAGCAGCCTGGGGGGGCATGAGCAGTTCTTC